This T cell receptor beta chain was recorded in a study of graft-versus-host responses after intestinal transplantation. Looking at the study overall: Transplantation in recipients was multivisceral, liver-intestinal, or isolated intestinal. Every transplant recipient was induced with anti-thymocyte globulin, then maintained on tacrolimus and steroids for about 3 years.

Findings of the study overall: Declining HvG levels early post-transplant were linked to peak circulating GvH clone levels.

Regarding this clone: Its antigen is as yet unknown.

V was clipped by 8 bases and J by 5 bases; unmatched bases: 6. CDR1 is LGHNA and CDR2 is YNFKEQ in the germline V gene. The CDR3 consists of 15 residues. The protocol was immunoSEQ multiplex PCR, while the TCRdb copy is restricted to in-frame clones and leaves out a portion. The table records roughly 80,000 clones, roughly 84% of them present only once. The chain employs TRBV4-2 and TRBJ2-5; 15 bases are shared with TRBD2. The sample in question was unstimulated CD8+ T cells sorted from spleen or lymph node cells, obtained before transplant. This TCR came from a human donor who was the organ donor for an intestinal transplant. CDR3 residues: CASGLAGGLGETQYF. CDR3 DNA: TGTGCCAGCGGACTAGCGGGGGGGCTTGGGGAGACCCAGTACTTC.